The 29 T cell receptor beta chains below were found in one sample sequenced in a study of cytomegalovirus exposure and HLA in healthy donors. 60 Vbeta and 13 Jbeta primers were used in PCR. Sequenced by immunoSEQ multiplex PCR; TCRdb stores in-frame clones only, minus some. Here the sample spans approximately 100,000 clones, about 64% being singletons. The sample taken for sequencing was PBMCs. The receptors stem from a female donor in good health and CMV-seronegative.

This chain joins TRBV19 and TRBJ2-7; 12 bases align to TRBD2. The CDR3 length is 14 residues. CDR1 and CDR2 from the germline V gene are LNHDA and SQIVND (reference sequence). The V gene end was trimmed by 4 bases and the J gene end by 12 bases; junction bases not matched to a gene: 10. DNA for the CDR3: TGTGCCAGTAGTAGACTAGCGGGAGAAGGCGGGCGGTACTTC. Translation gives CASSRLAGEGGRYF. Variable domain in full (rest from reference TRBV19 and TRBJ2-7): DGGITQSPKYLFRKEGQNVTLSCEQNLNHDAMYWYRQDPGQGLRLIYYSQIVNDFQKGDIAEGYSVSREKKESFPLTVTSAQKNPTAFYLCASSRLAGEGGRYFGPGTRLTVT.

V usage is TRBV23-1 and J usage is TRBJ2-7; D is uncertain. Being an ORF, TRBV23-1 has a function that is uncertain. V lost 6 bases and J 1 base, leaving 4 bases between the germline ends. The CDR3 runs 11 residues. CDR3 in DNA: TGCGCCAGCAGGCAGTCCTACGAGCAGTACTTC. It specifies CASRQSYEQYF.

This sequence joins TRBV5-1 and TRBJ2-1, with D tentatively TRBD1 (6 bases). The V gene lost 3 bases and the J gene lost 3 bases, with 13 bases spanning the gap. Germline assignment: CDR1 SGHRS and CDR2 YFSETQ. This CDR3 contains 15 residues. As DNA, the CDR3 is TGCGCCAGCAGCTCACAGGGTGCGGGCTACAATGAGCAGTTCTTC. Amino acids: CASSSQGAGYNEQFF.

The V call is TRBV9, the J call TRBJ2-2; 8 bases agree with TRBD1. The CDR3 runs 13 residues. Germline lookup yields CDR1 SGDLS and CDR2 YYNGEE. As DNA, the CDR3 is TGTGCAACCTCCGGGACAGGCACCGGGGAGCTGTTTTTT. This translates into CATSGTGTGELFF.

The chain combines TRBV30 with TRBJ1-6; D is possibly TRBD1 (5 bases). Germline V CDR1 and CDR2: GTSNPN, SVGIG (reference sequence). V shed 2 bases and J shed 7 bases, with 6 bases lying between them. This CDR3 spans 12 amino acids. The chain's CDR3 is CAWSRQNSPLHF. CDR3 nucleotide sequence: TGTGCCTGGAGTCGACAGAATTCACCCCTCCACTTT.

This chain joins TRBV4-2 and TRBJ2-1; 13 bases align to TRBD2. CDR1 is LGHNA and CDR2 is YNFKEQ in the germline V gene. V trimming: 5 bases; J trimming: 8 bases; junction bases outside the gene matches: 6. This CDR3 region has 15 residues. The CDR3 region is CASSTWTSGSDEQFF. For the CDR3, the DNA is TGTGCCAGCAGCACCTGGACTAGCGGGAGTGATGAGCAGTTCTTC.

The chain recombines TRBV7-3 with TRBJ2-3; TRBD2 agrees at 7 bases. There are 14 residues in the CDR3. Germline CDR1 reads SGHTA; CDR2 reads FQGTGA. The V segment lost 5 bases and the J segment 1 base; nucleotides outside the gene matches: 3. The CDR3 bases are TGTGCCAGCAGCCGGGCGGGAGGCACAGATACGCAGTATTTT. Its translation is CASSRAGGTDTQYF. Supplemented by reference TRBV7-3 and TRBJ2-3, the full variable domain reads GAGVSQTPSNKVTEKGKYVELRCDPISGHTALYWYRQSLGQGPEFLIYFQGTGAADDSGLPNDRFFAVRPEGSVSTLKIQRTERGDSAVYLCASSRAGGTDTQYFGPGTRLTVL.

The CDR3 protein is CASSLASETQYF. DNA for the CDR3: TGCGCCAGCAGCTTGGCCAGTGAGACCCAGTACTTC. The chain employs TRBV5-1 and TRBJ2-5; D gene unclear. Germline V lookup: CDR1 SGHRS, CDR2 YFSETQ. This CDR3 contains 12 residues. V was pared by 0 bases and J by 5 bases, with 5 bases between.

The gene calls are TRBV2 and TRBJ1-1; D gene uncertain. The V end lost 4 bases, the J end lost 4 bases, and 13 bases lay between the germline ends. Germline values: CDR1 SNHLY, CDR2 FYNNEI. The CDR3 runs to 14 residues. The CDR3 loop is CASSVRGLGTEAFF. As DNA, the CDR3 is TGTGCCAGCAGTGTTCGGGGTTTAGGCACTGAAGCTTTCTTT.

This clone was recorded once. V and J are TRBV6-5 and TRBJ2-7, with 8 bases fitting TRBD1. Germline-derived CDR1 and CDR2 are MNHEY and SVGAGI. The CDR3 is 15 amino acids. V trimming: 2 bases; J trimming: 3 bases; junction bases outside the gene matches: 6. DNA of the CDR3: TGTGCCAGCAGTTACGTCGGGACAGGAAGCTACGAGCAGTACTTC. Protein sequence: CASSYVGTGSYEQYF.

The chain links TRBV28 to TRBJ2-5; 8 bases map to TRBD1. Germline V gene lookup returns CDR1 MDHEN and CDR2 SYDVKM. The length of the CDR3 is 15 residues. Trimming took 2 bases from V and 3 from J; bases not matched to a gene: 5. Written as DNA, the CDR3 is TGTGCCAGCAGTTTAGTCCAGGGGGCGGAAGAGACCCAGTACTTC. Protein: CASSLVQGAEETQYF.

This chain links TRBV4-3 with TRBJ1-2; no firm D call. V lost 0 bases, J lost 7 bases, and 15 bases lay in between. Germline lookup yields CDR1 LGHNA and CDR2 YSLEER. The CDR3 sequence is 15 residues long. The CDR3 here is CASSQDLRERGGYTF. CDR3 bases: TGCGCCAGCAGCCAAGATCTTAGGGAACGGGGTGGCTACACCTTC.

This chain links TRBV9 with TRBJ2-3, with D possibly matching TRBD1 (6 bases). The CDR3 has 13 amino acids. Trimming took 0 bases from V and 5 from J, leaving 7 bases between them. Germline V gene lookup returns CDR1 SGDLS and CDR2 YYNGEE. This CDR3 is CASSVGGGDTQYF. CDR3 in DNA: TGTGCCAGCAGCGTAGGAGGGGGAGATACGCAGTATTTT.

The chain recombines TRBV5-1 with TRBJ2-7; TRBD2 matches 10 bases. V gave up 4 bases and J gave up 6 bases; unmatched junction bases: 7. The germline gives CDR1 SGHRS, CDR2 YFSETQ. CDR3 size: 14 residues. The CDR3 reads CASSVLAGDSEQYF. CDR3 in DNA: TGCGCCAGCAGCGTCCTAGCGGGAGACTCCGAGCAGTACTTC.

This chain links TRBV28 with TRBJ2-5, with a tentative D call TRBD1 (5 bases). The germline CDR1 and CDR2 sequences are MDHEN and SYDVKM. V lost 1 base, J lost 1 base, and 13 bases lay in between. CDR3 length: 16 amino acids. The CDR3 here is CASSLLGQGGQETQYF. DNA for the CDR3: TGTGCCAGCAGTTTATTAGGTCAGGGTGGCCAAGAGACCCAGTACTTC.

The CDR3 is CASSLSRTGDTF. The CDR3 nucleotides read TGTGCCAGCAGTTTATCTAGGACAGGGGACACCTTC. The gene calls are TRBV28 and TRBJ1-2; 9 bases are shared with TRBD1. Losses at the gene ends were 1 base for V and 12 bases for J; bases not matched to a gene: 3. Looked up from germline, CDR1 is MDHEN and CDR2 is SYDVKM. The CDR3 spans 12 residues.

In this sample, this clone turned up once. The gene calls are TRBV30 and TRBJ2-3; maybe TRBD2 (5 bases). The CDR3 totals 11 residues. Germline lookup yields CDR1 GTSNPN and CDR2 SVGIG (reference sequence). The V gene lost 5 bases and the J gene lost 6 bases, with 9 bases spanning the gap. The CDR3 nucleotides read TGTGCCTGGCAATCGGGGGATACGCAGTATTTT. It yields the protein CAWQSGDTQYF. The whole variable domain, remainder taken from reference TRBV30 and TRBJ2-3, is SQTIHQWPATLVQPVGSPLSLECTVEGTSNPNLYWYRQAAGRGLQLLFYSVGIGQISSEVPQNLSASRPQDRQFILSSKKLLLSDSGFYLCAWQSGDTQYFGPGTRLTVL.

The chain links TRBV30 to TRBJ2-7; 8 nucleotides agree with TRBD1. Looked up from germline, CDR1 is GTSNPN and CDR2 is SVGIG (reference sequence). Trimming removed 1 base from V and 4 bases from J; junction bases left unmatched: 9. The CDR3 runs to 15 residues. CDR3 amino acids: CAWSEGAGGFYEQYF. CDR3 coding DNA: TGTGCCTGGAGTGAAGGGGCAGGGGGCTTTTACGAGCAGTACTTC.

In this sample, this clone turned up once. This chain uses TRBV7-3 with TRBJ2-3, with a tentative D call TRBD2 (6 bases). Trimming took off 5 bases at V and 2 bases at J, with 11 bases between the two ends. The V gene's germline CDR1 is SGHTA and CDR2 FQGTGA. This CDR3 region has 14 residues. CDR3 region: CASSRDFSTDTQYF. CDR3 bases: TGTGCCAGCAGCCGGGACTTCTCCACAGATACGCAGTATTTT. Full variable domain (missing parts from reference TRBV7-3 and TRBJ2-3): GAGVSQTPSNKVTEKGKYVELRCDPISGHTALYWYRQSLGQGPEFLIYFQGTGAADDSGLPNDRFFAVRPEGSVSTLKIQRTERGDSAVYLCASSRDFSTDTQYFGPGTRLTVL.

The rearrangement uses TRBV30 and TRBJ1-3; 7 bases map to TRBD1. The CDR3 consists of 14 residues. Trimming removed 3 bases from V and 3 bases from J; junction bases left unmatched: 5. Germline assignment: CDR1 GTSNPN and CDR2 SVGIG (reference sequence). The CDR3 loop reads CAWRADRDGNTIYF. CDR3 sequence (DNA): TGTGCCTGGAGAGCCGACAGGGATGGAAACACCATATATTTT.

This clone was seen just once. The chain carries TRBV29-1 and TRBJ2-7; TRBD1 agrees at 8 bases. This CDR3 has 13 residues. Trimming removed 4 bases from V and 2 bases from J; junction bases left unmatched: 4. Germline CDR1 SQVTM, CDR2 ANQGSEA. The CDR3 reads CSVAGTGAYEQYF. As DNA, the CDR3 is TGCAGCGTTGCTGGGACAGGAGCCTACGAGCAGTACTTC.

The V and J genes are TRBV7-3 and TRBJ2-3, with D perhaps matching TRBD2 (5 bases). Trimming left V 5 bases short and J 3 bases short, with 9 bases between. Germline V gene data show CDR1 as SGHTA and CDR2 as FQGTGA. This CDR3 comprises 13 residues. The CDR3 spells CASSQPGTDTQYF. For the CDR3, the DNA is TGTGCCAGCAGCCAACCGGGGACAGATACGCAGTATTTT.

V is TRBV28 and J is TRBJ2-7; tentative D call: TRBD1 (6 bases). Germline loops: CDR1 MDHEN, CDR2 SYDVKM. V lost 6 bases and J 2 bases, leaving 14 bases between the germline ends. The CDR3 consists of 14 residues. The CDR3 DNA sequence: TGTGCCAGCAGGACAGGAGTGGTCCCCTACGAGCAGTACTTC. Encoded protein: CASRTGVVPYEQYF.

The CDR3 nucleotides read TGTGCCAGCAGCTTGCCGGGACAGGGGAAGTATTTT. It yields the protein CASSLPGQGKYF. This rearrangement joins TRBV7-9 to TRBJ2-3, with 10 positions matching TRBD1. The CDR3 length is 12 residues. Germline CDR1 and CDR2: SEHNR and FQNEAQ (reference sequence). V lost 3 bases, J lost 13 bases, and 4 bases stayed unmatched.

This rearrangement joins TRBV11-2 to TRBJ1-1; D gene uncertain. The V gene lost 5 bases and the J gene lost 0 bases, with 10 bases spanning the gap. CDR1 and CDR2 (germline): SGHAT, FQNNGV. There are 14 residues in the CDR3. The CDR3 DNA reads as TGTGCCAGCAGCCCACACGGAGTGAACACTGAAGCTTTCTTT. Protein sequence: CASSPHGVNTEAFF.

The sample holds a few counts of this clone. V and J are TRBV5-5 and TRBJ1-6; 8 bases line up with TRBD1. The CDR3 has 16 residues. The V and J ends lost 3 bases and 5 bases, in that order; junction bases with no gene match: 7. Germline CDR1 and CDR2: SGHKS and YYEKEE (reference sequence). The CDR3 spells CASSSGQDINNSPLHF. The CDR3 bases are TGTGCCAGCAGCTCGGGACAGGACATTAATAATTCACCCCTCCACTTT. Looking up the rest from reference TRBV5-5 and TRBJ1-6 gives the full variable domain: DAGVTQSPTHLIKTRGQQVTLRCSPISGHKSVSWYQQVLGQGPQFIFQYYEKEERGRGNFPDRFSARQFPNYSSELNVNALLLGDSALYLCASSSGQDINNSPLHFGNGTRLTVT.

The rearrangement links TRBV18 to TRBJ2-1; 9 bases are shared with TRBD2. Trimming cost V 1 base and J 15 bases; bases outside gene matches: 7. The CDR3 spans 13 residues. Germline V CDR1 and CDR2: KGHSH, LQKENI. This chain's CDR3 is CASSPLAGDVVFF. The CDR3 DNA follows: TGTGCCAGCTCACCACTAGCGGGAGATGTGGTGTTCTTC.

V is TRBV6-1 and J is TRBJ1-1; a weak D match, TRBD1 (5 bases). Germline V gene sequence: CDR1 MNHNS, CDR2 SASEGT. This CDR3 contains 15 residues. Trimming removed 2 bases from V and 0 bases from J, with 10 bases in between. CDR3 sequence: CASSEYRGMNTEAFF. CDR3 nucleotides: TGTGCCAGCAGTGAATACCGGGGGATGAACACTGAAGCTTTCTTT.

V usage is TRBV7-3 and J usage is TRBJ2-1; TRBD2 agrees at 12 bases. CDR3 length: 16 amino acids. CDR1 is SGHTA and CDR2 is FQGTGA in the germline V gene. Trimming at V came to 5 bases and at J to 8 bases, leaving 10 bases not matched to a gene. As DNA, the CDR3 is TGTGCCAGCAGCCAAAACCTAGCGGGAGGGGTCGATGAGCAGTTCTTC. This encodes CASSQNLAGGVDEQFF.